The rows below give T cell receptor beta chains drawn from one sample of a study of Ad26.COV2.S vaccination and SARS-CoV-2 variants. The repertoire was sequenced with immunoSEQ multiplex PCR; TCRdb's copy has only in-frame clones and lacks some. The sample yields around 420,000 clones, 70% to 90% seen once. The specimen was peripheral blood, collected in a trial of Ad26.COV2.S vaccine versus placebo. These receptor sequences come from a person aged 18-60 years who received the Ad26.COV2.S COVID-19 vaccine or a placebo. Each CDR3 is given with its conserved first and last residue. The D gene is left open where the match is weak. Expanded clones are given a class, and other clones once, few, many or no size at all.

>TRBV5-4|TRBD1|NA|TRBJ1-2
CASSSAGTGPRGYTF
TGTGCCAGCAGCTCCGCCGGGACAGGGCCCCGGGGCTACACCTTC
>TRBV4-1|TRBD2|NA|TRBJ2-2
CASSQEGSSGGWSGELFF
TGCGCCAGCAGCCAAGAGGGTTCTAGCGGGGGGTGGTCCGGGGAGCTGTTTTTT
>TRBV2|NA|NA|TRBJ2-2
CASSRPGAGELFF
TGTGCCAGCAGTCGACCGGGGGCCGGGGAGCTGTTTTTT
>TRBV29-1|NA|NA|TRBJ2-3
CSSAGGSFVGDTQYF
TGCAGCTCTGCTGGGGGCAGTTTCGTTGGGGATACGCAGTATTTT
>TRBV2|NA|NA|TRBJ2-3
CASSELGQVTDTQYF
TGTGCCAGCAGTGAACTTGGGCAAGTCACAGATACGCAGTATTTT
>TRBV5-4|NA|once|TRBJ2-4
CASSLAGQKNIQYF
TGTGCCAGCAGCTTGGCCGGGCAGAAAAACATTCAGTACTTC
>TRBV19|TRBD1|NA|TRBJ1-1
CASSIAPGQHTEAFF
TGTGCCAGTAGTATAGCCCCGGGACAGCACACTGAAGCTTTCTTT
>TRBV6-2/TRBV6-3|TRBD1|NA|TRBJ2-2
CASSRQGDTGELFF
TGTGCCAGCAGTAGACAGGGGGACACCGGGGAGCTGTTTTTT
>TRBV19|NA|NA|TRBJ1-5
CASGQDSFGNQPQHF
TGTGCCAGTGGCCAAGACAGTTTTGGAAATCAGCCCCAGCATTTT
>TRBV13|NA|NA|TRBJ2-7
CASSLGVNEQYF
TGTGCCAGCAGCTTAGGCGTCAACGAGCAGTACTTC
>TRBV5-1|NA|NA|TRBJ2-3
CASSLVRAKDTQYF
TGCGCCAGCAGCTTGGTCCGCGCAAAAGATACGCAGTATTTT
>TRBV4-2|TRBD2|NA|TRBJ2-3
CASSQGIPGGRTDTQYF
TGTGCCAGCAGCCAAGGGATCCCCGGGGGGAGAACAGATACGCAGTATTTT
>TRBV15|NA|once|TRBJ1-3
CATSSPGNTIYF
TGTGCCACCAGCAGCCCAGGGAACACCATATATTTT
>TRBV11-2|NA|once|TRBJ1-4
CASSLSPGTNEKLFF
TGTGCCAGCAGCCTAAGCCCCGGAACTAATGAAAAACTGTTTTTT
>TRBV3-1/TRBV3-2|NA|NA|TRBJ2-2
CASSRGTPAGELFF
TGTGCCAGCAGCCGTGGGACACCCGCCGGGGAGCTGTTTTTT
>TRBV7-2|TRBD1|NA|TRBJ1-2
CASSPQTGGSYGYTF
TGTGCCAGCAGCCCCCAAACAGGGGGCAGCTATGGCTACACCTTC
>TRBV5-1|NA|NA|TRBJ2-1
CASSLARRGEQFF
TGCGCCAGCAGCTTGGCTCGACGGGGTGAGCAGTTCTTC
>TRBV7-2|NA|NA|TRBJ2-5
CASSFKHHQETQYF
TGTGCCAGCAGCTTTAAACACCACCAAGAGACCCAGTACTTC
>TRBV29-1|TRBD1|NA|TRBJ2-1
CSVEGTGDYNEQFF
TGCAGCGTTGAAGGGACAGGGGACTACAATGAGCAGTTCTTC
>TRBV27|NA|NA|TRBJ1-6
CASSFGGLGYNSPLHF
TGTGCCAGCAGTTTTGGAGGCCTGGGGTATAATTCACCCCTCCACTTT
>TRBV2|NA|few|TRBJ2-3
CASSVTVDTQYF
TGTGCCAGCAGTGTAACTGTAGATACGCAGTATTTT
>TRBV30|NA|NA|TRBJ1-5
CAWRPDGGPQHF
TGTGCCTGGAGACCAGACGGGGGGCCCCAGCATTTT
>TRBV5-1|TRBD1|NA|TRBJ2-1
CASRDPGTGGVEQFF
TGCGCCAGCAGGGACCCCGGGACAGGGGGAGTTGAGCAGTTCTTC
>TRBV7-9|NA|NA|TRBJ1-1
CASSLDLTGTEAFF
TGTGCCAGCAGCTTAGATCTGACGGGTACAGAAGCTTTCTTT
>TRBV5-4|TRBD2|NA|TRBJ2-5
CASSLARGAGETQYF
TGTGCCAGCAGCTTGGCGCGGGGGGCGGGAGAGACCCAGTACTTC
>TRBV10-3|NA|NA|TRBJ2-1
CAIIDRHNEQFF
TGTGCCATTATTGACAGACACAATGAGCAGTTCTTC
>TRBV2|NA|NA|TRBJ2-6
CASSENRAGANVLTF
TGTGCCAGCAGTGAAAACAGGGCTGGGGCCAACGTCCTGACTTTC
>TRBV27|TRBD2|NA|TRBJ2-1
CASSLASGGYNEQFF
TGTGCCAGCAGTTTAGCTAGCGGGGGGTACAATGAGCAGTTCTTC
>TRBV18|NA|once|TRBJ2-2
CASRLGPGRTGELFF
TGTGCCAGCCGACTCGGGCCGGGAAGAACCGGGGAGCTGTTTTTT
>TRBV6-5|TRBD1|NA|TRBJ2-5
CASSYPPGQGRETQYF
TGTGCCAGCAGTTACCCGCCGGGACAGGGAAGGGAGACCCAGTACTTC
>TRBV3-1/TRBV3-2|TRBD2|NA|TRBJ2-3
CASSQDAGGAYTQYF
TGTGCCAGCAGCCAAGACGCGGGGGGGGCCTATACGCAGTATTTT
>TRBV30|TRBD1|NA|TRBJ2-1
CAWSSGQGNNEQFF
TGTGCCTGGAGTTCAGGACAGGGGAACAATGAGCAGTTCTTC
>TRBV5-6|NA|once|TRBJ2-4
CASSLRQPSPSLAKNIQYF
TGTGCCAGCAGCTTGAGGCAGCCGTCCCCCTCCCTCGCCAAAAACATTCAGTACTTC